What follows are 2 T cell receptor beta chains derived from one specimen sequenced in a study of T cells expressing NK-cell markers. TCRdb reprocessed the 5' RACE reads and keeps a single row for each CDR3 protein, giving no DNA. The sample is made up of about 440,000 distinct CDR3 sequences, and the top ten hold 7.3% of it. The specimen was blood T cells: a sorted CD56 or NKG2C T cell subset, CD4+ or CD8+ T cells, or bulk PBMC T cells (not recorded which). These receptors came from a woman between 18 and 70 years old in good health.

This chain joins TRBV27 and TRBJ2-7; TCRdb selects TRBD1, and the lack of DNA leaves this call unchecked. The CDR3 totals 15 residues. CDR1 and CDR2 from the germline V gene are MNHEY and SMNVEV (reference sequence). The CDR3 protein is CASSLSAGGAYEQYF.

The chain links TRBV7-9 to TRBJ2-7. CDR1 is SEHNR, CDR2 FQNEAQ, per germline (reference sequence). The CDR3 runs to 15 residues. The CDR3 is CASSLALGKESEQYF. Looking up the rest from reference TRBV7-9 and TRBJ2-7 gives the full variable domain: DTGVSQNPRHKITKRGQNVTFRCDPISEHNRLYWYRQTLGQGPEFLTYFQNEAQLEKSRLLSDRFSAERPKGSFSTLEIQRTEQGDSAMYLCASSLALGKESEQYFGPGTRLTVT.